This T cell receptor (beta chain) derives from a study of sequential checkpoint blockade in melanoma. Study summary: Arm A got nivolumab then ipilimumab; arm B the reverse, 1:1. Both treatment sequences were followed by maintenance nivolumab.

The treatment: randomized to nivolumab then ipilimumab (arm A) or the reverse (arm B). The assay was immunoSEQ multiplex PCR, and TCRdb's table has in-frame clones only and misses some. Here the sample spans about 13,000 clones, around 76% being singletons. The germline CDR1 and CDR2 sequences are MRHNA and SNTAGT. This CDR3 is built from 15 residues. The V and J ends lost 5 bases and 2 bases, in that order; junction bases with no gene match: 2. Sequencing was performed on CD8+ T cells sorted from blood (inferred from file names), taken from a patient given nivolumab and ipilimumab in sequence. The V call is TRBV6-4, the J call TRBJ2-5; 13 bases line up with TRBD2. The sequence came from a human patient with melanoma. Some clones in this sample may be carry-over from other donors' samples. CDR3 protein: CASSRTSGGQETQYF. The CDR3, as DNA: TGTGCCAGCAGTCGGACTAGCGGGGGACAAGAGACCCAGTACTTC.